Below, 3 T cell receptor beta chains from the same sample are listed, as sequenced in a study of ipilimumab plus nivolumab after autologous stem cell transplantation. This table comes from immunoSEQ multiplex PCR, and its TCRdb copy is limited to in-frame clones, with some not included. Of 6,000 to 6,500 clones listed, 75% to 90% are singletons. The sequenced sample was PBMCs, obtained in a trial of ipilimumab plus nivolumab as post-transplant consolidation. Receptor source: a female donor with multiple myeloma.

The chain joins TRBV11-3 to TRBJ2-5; 11 bases are a match to TRBD2. V was clipped by 3 bases and J by 3 bases; unmatched bases: 3. Per the germline V gene, CDR1 is SGHNT and CDR2 is YENEEA. CDR3 length: 15 residues. CDR3 in DNA: TGTGCCAGCAGCTTCGGGGGACTAGCGGAAGAGACCCAGTACTTC. Translating it yields CASSFGGLAEETQYF.

This clone has only one observation. The gene calls are TRBV28 and TRBJ1-1, with TRBD1 matching 7 bases. V gave up 3 bases and J gave up 4 bases; unmatched junction bases: 14. The CDR3 is made up of 17 amino acids. The V gene's germline CDR1 is MDHEN and CDR2 SYDVKM. CDR3 bases: TGTGCCAGCAGTTTGGGACGTACAAACAGGGGATTCACTGAAGCTTTCTTT. Amino acid sequence: CASSLGRTNRGFTEAFF.

The rearrangement joins TRBV4-1 to TRBJ1-5; D unresolved. Trimming removed 1 base at V and 0 bases at J, with 16 bases between. CDR1 MGHRA and CDR2 YSYEKL come from the germline V gene. The CDR3 length is 18 residues. CDR3 in DNA: TGCGCCAGCAGCCAAGGGGCAATTTCAGCATATAGCAATCAGCCCCAGCATTTT. Translated: CASSQGAISAYSNQPQHF.